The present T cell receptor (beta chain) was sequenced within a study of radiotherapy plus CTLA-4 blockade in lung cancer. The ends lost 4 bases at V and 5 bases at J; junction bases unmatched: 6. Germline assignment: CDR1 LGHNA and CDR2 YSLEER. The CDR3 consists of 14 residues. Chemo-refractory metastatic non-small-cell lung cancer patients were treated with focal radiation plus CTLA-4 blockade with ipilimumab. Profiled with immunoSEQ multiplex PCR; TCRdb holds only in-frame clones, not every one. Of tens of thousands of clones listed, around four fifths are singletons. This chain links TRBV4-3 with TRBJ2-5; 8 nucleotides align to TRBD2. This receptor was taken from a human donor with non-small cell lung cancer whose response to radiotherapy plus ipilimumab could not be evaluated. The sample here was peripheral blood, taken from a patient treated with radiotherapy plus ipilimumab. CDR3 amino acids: CASSPAGARETQYF. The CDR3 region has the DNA TGCGCCAGCAGCCCAGCGGGAGCTCGGGAGACCCAGTACTTC.